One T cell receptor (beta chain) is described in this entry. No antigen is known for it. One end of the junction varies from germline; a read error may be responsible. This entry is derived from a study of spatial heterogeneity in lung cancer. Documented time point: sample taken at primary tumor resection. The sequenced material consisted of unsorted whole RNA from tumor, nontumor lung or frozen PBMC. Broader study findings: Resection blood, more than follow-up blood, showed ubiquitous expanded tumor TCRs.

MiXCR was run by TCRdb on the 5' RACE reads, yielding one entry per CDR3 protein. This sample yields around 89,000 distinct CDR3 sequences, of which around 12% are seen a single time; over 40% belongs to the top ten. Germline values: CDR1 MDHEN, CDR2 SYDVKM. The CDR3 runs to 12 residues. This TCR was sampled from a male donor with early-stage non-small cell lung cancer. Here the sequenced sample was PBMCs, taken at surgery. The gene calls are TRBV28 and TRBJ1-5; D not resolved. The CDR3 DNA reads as TGTGCCAGCATCCAGAACAATCAGCCCCGGCATTTT. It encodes CASIQNNQPRHF.